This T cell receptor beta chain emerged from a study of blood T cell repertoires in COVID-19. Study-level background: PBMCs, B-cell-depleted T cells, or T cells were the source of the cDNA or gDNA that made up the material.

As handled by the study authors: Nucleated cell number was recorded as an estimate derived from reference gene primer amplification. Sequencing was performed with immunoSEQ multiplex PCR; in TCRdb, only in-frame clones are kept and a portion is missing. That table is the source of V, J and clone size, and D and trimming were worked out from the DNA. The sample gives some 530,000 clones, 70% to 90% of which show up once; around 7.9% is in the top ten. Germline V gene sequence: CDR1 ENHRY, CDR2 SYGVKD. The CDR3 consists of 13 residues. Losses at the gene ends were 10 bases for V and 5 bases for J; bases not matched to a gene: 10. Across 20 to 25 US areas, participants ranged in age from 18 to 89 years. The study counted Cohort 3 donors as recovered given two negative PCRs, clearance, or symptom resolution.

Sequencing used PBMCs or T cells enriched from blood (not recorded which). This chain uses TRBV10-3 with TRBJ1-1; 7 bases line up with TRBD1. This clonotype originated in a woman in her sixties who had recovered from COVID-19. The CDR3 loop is CASRQGRDTEAFF. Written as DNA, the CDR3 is TGTGCCAGTCGACAGGGTAGGGATACTGAAGCTTTCTTT.